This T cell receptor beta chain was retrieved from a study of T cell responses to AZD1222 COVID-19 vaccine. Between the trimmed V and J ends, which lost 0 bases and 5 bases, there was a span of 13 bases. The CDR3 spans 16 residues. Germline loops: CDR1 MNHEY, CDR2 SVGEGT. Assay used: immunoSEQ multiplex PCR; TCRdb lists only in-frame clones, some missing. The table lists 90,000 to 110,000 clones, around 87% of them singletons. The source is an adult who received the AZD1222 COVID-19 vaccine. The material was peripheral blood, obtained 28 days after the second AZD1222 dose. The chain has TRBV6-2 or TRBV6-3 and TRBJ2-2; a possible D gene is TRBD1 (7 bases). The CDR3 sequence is CASSYSRGERTGELFF. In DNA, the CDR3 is TGTGCCAGCAGTTACTCCAGGGGGGAGCGGACCGGGGAGCTGTTTTTT.